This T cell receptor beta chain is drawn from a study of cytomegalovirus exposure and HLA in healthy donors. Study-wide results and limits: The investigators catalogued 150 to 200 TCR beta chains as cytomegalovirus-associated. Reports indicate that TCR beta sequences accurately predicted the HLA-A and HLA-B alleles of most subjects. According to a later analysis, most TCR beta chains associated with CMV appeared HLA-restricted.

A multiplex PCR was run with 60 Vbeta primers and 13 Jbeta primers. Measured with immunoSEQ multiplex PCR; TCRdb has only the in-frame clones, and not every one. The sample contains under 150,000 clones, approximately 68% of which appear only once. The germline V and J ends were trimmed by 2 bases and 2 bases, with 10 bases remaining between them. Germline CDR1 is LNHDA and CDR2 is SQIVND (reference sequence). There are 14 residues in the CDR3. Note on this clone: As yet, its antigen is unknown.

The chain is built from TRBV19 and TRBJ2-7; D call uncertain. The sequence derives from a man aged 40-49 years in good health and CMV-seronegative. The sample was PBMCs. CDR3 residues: CASSITASAYEQYF. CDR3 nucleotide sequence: TGTGCCAGTAGTATAACAGCTTCCGCCTACGAGCAGTACTTC.